The TCR beta chain under discussion was sequenced for a study of CD8+CD57+ T cells in acquired aplastic anemia. CDR1 and CDR2 (germline): ENHRY, SYGVKD. This CDR3 is built from 13 residues. The V gene lost 3 bases and the J gene lost 4 bases, with 10 bases spanning the gap. It was genomic DNA that served as the template for profiling TCR beta VDJ and CDR3. TCRdb processed the reads anew with MiXCR; each CDR3 protein has one entry. The table lists some 180,000 distinct CDR3 sequences, 63% of them singletons. This clonotype was seen a single time. Whoever was chosen for sequencing had shown CD8+CD57+ cell expansion by flow cytometry. All participating patients were living with severe acquired aplastic anemia.

The TCR was taken from a human donor with aplastic anemia. The genes are TRBV10-3 and TRBJ2-7; tentative D call: TRBD1 (5 bases). The sample comprised sorted CD4+, CD8+, or CD8+CD57+ T cells (not recorded which) from PBMCs. Here the CDR3 DNA reads TGTGCCATCAGTGACAACAGGATATACGAGCAGTACTTC. This gives the protein CAISDNRIYEQYF.